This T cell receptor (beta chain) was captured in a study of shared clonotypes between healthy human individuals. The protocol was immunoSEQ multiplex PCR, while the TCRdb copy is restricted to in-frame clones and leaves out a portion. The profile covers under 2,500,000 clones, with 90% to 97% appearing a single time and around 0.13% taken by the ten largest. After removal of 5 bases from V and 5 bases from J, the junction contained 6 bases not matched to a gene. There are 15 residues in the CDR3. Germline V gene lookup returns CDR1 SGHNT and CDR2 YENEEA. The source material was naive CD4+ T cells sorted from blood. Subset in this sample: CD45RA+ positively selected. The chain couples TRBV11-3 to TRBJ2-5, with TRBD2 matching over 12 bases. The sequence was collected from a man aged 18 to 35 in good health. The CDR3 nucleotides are TGTGCCAGCAGCCAGACTAGCGGGAGTTGGGAGACCCAGTACTTC. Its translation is CASSQTSGSWETQYF.